This T cell receptor (beta chain) was observed in a study of response to subunit inactivated influenza vaccine. Findings of the study overall: It was the authors' suggestion that each seasonal influenza vaccination recruits few new T cells.

TCRdb re-derived calls from the RT-PCR reads in MiXCR, one entry per CDR3 protein. The repertoire includes about 480,000 distinct CDR3 sequences, over 10% of them detected once, and less than 15% sits in the top ten. Trimming cost V 5 bases and J 7 bases; bases outside gene matches: 14. Germline lookup yields CDR1 SGHTA and CDR2 FQGNSA. CDR3 length equals 16 residues. This clonotype showed up just a few times. Antigen unknown. The sequence came from a man aged 50-60 years who received an inactivated influenza vaccine. The starting material was PBMCs from blood, obtained roughly 48 days after vaccination. The chain uses TRBV7-2 and TRBJ2-1, with 7 bases that match TRBD1. CDR3 in DNA: TGTGCCAGCAGCCCCACGGGCACGACAGGGAAGAATGAGCAGTTCTTC. Amino acid sequence: CASSPTGTTGKNEQFF.